The present T cell receptor beta chain was sequenced within a study of beta chain features in type 1 diabetes. Study as a whole: Summed over all samples, the examined sorted cells came to 95 million to 130 million. Overall study results and limits: People with Type 1 diabetes carried modestly yet significantly shorter TCRB CDR3s in all four CD4+ subsets. There was a possibility that cDNA sequencing over-represented cells with high TCR expression.

This clone was counted only a few times. Its antigen is not known. The authors reverse transcribed all of the isolated RNA, so sequencing captured expressed TCRB transcripts. Profiled with immunoSEQ multiplex PCR; TCRdb holds only in-frame clones, not every one. The data contain 250,000 to 400,000 clones, around 15% of them seen just once; the ten biggest clones take up 6.7%. V was clipped by 3 bases and J by 2 bases; unmatched bases: 0. Germline V CDR1 and CDR2: SGHNT, YYREEE (reference sequence). The CDR3 has 15 residues. The chain couples TRBV5-4 to TRBJ2-1; 12 bases match TRBD2. Sequencing was carried out using central memory CD4+ T cells from blood. This clonotype originated in a man younger than 45 in good health. The CDR3 coding sequence is TGTGCCAGCAGCTGGACTAGCGGGACCTACAATGAGCAGTTCTTC. As protein: CASSWTSGTYNEQFF.